This T cell receptor (beta chain) is from a study of T cells in narcolepsy. Study-wide background: Patients with NT1 or NT2 and healthy control donors were enrolled.

The study, taken as a whole, reports: Blood of same and different patients, but not healthy controls, reportedly held recurring autoreactive clonotypes. In some patient and control memory CD4+ samples, autoreactive clones were absent.

Produced via immunoSEQ multiplex PCR; TCRdb's table is partial and in-frame only. The sample contains about 34,000 clones, about three quarters of which appear only once. The germline CDR1 and CDR2 sequences are SQVTM and ANQGSEA. CDR3 length: 15 residues. Trimming left V 7 bases short and J 3 bases short, with 21 bases between. As for this clone: Its specificity is not known.

The sample comprised CD45RA- memory CD4+ T cells from PBMCs. This chain uses TRBV29-1 with TRBJ1-1; D might be TRBD1 (5 bases). The source of this sequence is a human donor with narcolepsy. DNA of the CDR3: TGCAGCGCGATGACCAAACCCGCGGGACACACTGAAGCTTTCTTT. This codes for CSAMTKPAGHTEAFF. Based on the CDR3 plus reference TRBV29-1 and TRBJ1-1, the full variable domain is SAVISQKPSRDICQRGTSLTIQCQVDSQVTMMFWYRQQPGQSLTLIATANQGSEATYESGFVIDKFPISRPNLTFSTLTVSNMSPEDSSIYLCSAMTKPAGHTEAFFGQGTRLTVV.